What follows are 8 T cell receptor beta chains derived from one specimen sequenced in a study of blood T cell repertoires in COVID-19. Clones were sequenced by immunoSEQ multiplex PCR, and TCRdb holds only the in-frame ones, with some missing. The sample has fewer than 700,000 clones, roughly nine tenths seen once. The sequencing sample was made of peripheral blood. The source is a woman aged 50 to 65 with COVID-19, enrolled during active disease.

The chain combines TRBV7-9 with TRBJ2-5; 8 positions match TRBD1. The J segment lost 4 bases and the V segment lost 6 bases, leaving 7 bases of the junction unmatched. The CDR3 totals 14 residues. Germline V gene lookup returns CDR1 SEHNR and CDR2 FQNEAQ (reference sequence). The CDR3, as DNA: TGTGCCAGCAGTTCCGGACAGGGAGGAGAGACCCAGTACTTC. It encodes CASSSGQGGETQYF. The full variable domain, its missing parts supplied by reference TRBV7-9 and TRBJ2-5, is DTGVSQNPRHKITKRGQNVTFRCDPISEHNRLYWYRQTLGQGPEFLTYFQNEAQLEKSRLLSDRFSAERPKGSFSTLEIQRTEQGDSAMYLCASSSGQGGETQYFGPGTRLLVL.

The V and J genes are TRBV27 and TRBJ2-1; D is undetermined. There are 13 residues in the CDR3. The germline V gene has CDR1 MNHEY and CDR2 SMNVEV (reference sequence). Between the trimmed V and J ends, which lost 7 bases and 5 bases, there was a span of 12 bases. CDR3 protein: CASNSAVDNEQFF. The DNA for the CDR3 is TGTGCCAGCAATAGTGCGGTGGACAATGAGCAGTTCTTC.

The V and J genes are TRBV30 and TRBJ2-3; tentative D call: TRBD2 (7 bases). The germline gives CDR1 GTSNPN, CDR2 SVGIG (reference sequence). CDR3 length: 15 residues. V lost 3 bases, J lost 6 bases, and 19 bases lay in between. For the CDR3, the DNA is TGTGCCTGGAGCGGCGGCGGGGGCCGGGGTGATACGCAGTATTTT. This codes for CAWSGGGGRGDTQYF. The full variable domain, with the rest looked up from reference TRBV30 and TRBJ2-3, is SQTIHQWPATLVQPVGSPLSLECTVEGTSNPNLYWYRQAAGRGLQLLFYSVGIGQISSEVPQNLSASRPQDRQFILSSKKLLLSDSGFYLCAWSGGGGRGDTQYFGPGTRLTVL.

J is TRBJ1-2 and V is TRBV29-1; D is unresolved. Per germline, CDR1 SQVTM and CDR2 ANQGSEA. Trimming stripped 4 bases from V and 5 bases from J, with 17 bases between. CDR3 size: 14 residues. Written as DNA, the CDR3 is TGCAGCGTTGGCGGGCAGGATGATATATATGGCTACACCTTC. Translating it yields CSVGGQDDIYGYTF.

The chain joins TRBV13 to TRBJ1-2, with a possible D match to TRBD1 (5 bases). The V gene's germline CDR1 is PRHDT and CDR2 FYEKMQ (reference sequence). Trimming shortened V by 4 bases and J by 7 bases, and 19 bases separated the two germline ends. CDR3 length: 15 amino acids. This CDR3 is CASSSGKRGDSGYTF. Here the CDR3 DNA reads TGTGCCAGCAGCTCAGGGAAGCGGGGCGATTCTGGCTACACCTTC.

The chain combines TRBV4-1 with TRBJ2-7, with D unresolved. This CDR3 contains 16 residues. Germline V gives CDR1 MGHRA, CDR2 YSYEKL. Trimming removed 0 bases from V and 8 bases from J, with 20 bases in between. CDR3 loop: CASSQERRSDPRKQYF. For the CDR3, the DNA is TGCGCCAGCAGCCAAGAAAGGCGGAGCGACCCCCGGAAGCAGTACTTC.

The DNA for the CDR3 is TGTGCCATTTCCGGGACACCCCACCTCTCAACCTACAATGAGCAGTTCTTC. Residues: CAISGTPHLSTYNEQFF. The chain carries TRBV2 and TRBJ2-1; a possible D gene is TRBD1 (6 bases). The CDR3 length is 17 residues. V lost 10 bases and J 2 bases, leaving 24 bases between the germline ends. Germline CDR1 reads SNHLY; CDR2 reads FYNNEI.

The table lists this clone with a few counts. The CDR3: CATSDLREEGNQPQHF. In nucleotides, the CDR3 is TGTGCCACCAGTGATTTAAGGGAGGAGGGCAATCAGCCCCAGCATTTT. V and J are TRBV24-1 and TRBJ1-5; D is unresolved. Germline CDR1 and CDR2: KGHDR and SFDVKD. The CDR3 extends over 16 amino acids. The V end lost 1 base, the J end lost 2 bases, and 11 bases lay between the germline ends.